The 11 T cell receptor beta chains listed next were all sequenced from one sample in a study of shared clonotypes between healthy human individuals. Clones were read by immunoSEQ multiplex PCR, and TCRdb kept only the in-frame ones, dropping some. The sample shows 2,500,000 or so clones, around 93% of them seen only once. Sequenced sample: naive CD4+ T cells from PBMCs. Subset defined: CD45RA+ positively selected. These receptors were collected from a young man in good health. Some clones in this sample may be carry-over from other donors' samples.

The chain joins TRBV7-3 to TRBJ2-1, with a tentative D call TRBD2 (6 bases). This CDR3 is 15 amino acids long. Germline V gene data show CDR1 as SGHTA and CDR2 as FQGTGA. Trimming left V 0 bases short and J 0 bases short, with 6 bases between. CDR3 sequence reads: CASSLTAGSYNEQFF. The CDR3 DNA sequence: TGTGCCAGCAGCTTAACAGCGGGCTCCTACAATGAGCAGTTCTTC.

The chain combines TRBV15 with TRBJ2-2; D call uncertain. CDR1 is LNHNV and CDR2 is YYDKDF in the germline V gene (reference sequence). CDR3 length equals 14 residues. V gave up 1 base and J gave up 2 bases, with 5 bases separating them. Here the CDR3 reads CATSRVANTGELFF. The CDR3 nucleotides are TGTGCCACCAGCAGAGTTGCTAACACCGGGGAGCTGTTTTTT. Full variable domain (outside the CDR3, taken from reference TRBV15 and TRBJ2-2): DAMVIQNPRYQVTQFGKPVTLSCSQTLNHNVMYWYQQKSSQAPKLLFHYYDKDFNNEADTPDNFQSRRPNTSFCFLDIRSPGLGDTAMYLCATSRVANTGELFFGEGSRLTVL.

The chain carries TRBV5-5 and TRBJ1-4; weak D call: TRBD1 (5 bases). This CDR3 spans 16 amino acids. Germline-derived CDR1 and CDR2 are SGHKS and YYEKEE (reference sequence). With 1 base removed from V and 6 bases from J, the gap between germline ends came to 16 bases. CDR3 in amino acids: CASSLTATVGDEKLFF. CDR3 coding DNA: TGTGCCAGCAGCTTGACGGCCACAGTAGGGGATGAAAAACTGTTTTTT.

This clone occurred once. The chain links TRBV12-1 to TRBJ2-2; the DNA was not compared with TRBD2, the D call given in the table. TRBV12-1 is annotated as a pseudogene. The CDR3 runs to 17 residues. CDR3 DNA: TGTGCCAGCAGCTTACTAGCGGGAGGGCCTCTTGCCGGGGAGCTGTTTTTT. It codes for CASSLLAGGPLAGELFF.

CDR3 DNA: TGTGCCAGCAGCTTAACGGGACGTACGGCCGAGCAGTACTTC. Translation: CASSLTGRTAEQYF. The rearrangement joins TRBV7-3 to TRBJ2-7; D may match TRBD1 or TRBD2 (5 bases each). The CDR3 runs to 14 residues. The germline V and J ends were trimmed by 0 bases and 6 bases, with 12 bases remaining between them. Germline CDR1 reads SGHTA; CDR2 reads FQGTGA. Based on the CDR3 plus reference TRBV7-3 and TRBJ2-7, the full variable domain is GAGVSQTPSNKVTEKGKYVELRCDPISGHTALYWYRQSLGQGPEFLIYFQGTGAADDSGLPNDRFFAVRPEGSVSTLKIQRTERGDSAVYLCASSLTGRTAEQYFGPGTRLTVT.

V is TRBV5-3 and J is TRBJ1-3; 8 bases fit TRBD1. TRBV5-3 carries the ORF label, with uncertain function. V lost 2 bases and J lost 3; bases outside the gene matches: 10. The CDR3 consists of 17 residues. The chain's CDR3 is CARSLTAAGGSGNTIYF. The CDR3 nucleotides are TGTGCCAGAAGCTTAACCGCCGCAGGGGGCAGTGGAAACACCATATATTTT.

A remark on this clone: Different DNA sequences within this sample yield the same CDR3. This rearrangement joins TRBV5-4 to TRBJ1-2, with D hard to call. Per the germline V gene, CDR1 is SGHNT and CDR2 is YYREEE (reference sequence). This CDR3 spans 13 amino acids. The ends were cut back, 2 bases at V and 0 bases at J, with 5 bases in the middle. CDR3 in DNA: TGTGCCAGCAGCTTCGACTCTAACTATGGCTACACCTTC. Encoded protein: CASSFDSNYGYTF.

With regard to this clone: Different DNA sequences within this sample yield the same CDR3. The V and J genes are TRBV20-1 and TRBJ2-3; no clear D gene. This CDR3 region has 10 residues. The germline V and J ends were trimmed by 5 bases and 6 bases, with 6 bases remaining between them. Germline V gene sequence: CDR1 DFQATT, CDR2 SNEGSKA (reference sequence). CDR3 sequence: CSAGPDTQYF. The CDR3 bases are TGCAGTGCTGGACCGGATACGCAGTATTTT.

CDR3 in DNA: TGCGCCAGCAGCCCCGGGACTAGCGGGGTGACCTACGAGCAGTACTTC. It specifies CASSPGTSGVTYEQYF. The gene calls are TRBV5-1 and TRBJ2-7; TRBD2 matches 13 bases. This CDR3 region has 16 residues. Germline V gives CDR1 SGHRS, CDR2 YFSETQ. The V gene end was trimmed by 4 bases and the J gene end by 2 bases; junction bases not matched to a gene: 6.

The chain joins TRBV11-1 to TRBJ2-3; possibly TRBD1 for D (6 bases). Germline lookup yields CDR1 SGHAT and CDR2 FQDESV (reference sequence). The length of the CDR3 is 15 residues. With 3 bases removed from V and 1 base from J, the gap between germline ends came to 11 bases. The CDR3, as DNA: TGTGCCAGCAGCTTTCGGACAGCCGGCACAGATACGCAGTATTTT. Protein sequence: CASSFRTAGTDTQYF.

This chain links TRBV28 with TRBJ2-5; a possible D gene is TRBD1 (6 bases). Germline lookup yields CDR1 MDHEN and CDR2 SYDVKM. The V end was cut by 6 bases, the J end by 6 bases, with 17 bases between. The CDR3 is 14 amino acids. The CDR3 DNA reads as TGTGCCAGCAGCCGACGGGTGGGGGCCCAGACCCAGTACTTC. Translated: CASSRRVGAQTQYF. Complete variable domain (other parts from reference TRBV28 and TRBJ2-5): DVKVTQSSRYLVKRTGEKVFLECVQDMDHENMFWYRQDPGLGLRLIYFSYDVKMKEKGDIPEGYSVSREKKERFSLILESASTNQTSMYLCASSRRVGAQTQYFGPGTRLLVL.